The clone carrying this TCR beta chain occurred a few times. What it binds is not known. Time point denoted: week 47, end of study. The vaccine gave 300 ug of a 20-mer mutant IDH1 peptide subcutaneously per dose. The sample belongs to a study of a mutant IDH1 vaccine in newly diagnosed glioma. The repertoire was sequenced with immunoSEQ multiplex PCR; TCRdb's copy has only in-frame clones and lacks some. The data hold about 55,000 clones, with over 75% observed a single time. The TCR comes from a woman between 40 and 50 years old with glioma. Some clones in this sample may be carry-over from other donors' samples. The specimen comprised PBMCs, sampled from a glioma patient whose treatment included an IDH1 peptide vaccine.

CDR3 bases: TGTGCCAGCAGTACGCGGAGGAACACTGAAGCTTTCTTT. Protein product: CASSTRRNTEAFF. This chain connects TRBV6-1 to TRBJ1-1, with D uncertain. CDR1 is MNHNS and CDR2 is SASEGT in the germline V gene. This CDR3 region has 13 residues. V lost 5 bases and J lost 1, with 8 bases in between.